The clone carrying this TCR beta chain has a count of ten or more. Its specificity is unknown. TCRdb independently ran MiXCR on the RACE reads; one entry per CDR3 protein. Of fewer than 100,000 distinct CDR3 sequences in the sample, approximately 12% were seen once. This sample is drawn from a study of human T cells and chemical hapten exposure. Study-level background: Patients had diphenylcyclopropenone applied to the scalp weekly throughout the approximately 23-week study. Patients having alopecia areata, totalis or universalis were mostly female.

The time point: patch test 1, 2 weeks after DPC sensitization. Treatment noted: therapeutic diphenylcyclopropenone sensitization with weekly scalp DPC. Study conclusions and caveats: Donors' alopecia may make their immune response differ from healthy people's. Against controls, expanded TCRs gave rise to significantly more large CDR3 similarity clusters.

The sample was whole blood, taken in connection with sensitization to the hapten diphenylcyclopropenone (DPC). This sequence originates from a woman aged 55-75 years with alopecia areata. Some clones in this sample may be carry-over from other donors' samples.

The CDR3 DNA reads TGCAGCGCGAGACTCTCAAATTATGGCTACACCTTC. Translation gives CSARLSNYGYTF. The chain couples TRBV29-1 to TRBJ1-2; D is undetermined. The CDR3 runs 12 residues. Between the trimmed V and J ends, which lost 7 bases and 5 bases, there was a span of 14 bases. Looked up from germline, CDR1 is SQVTM and CDR2 is ANQGSEA.